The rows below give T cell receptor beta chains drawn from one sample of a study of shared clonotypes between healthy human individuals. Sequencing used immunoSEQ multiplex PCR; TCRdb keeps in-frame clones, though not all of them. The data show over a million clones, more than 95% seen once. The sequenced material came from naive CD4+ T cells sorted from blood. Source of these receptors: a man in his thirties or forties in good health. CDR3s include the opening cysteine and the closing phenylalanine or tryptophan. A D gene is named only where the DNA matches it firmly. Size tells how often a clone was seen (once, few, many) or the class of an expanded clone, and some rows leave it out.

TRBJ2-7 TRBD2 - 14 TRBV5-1 CASTRTSGSYEQYF TGCGCCAGCACCAGGACTAGCGGGAGCTACGAGCAGTACTTC
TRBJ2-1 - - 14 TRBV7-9 CASSEAGVYNEQFF TGTGCCAGCAGCGAGGCCGGGGTCTACAATGAGCAGTTCTTC
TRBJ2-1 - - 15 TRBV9 CASSSQGSSYNEQFF TGTGCCAGCAGCTCTCAGGGGAGCTCCTACAATGAGCAGTTCTTC
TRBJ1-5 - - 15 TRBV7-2 CASSLEQGRNQPQHF TGTGCCAGCAGCTTAGAACAGGGTAGGAATCAGCCCCAGCATTTT
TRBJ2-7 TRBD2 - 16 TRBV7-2 CASSLEGTSGSYEQYF TGTGCCAGCAGCTTGGAGGGGACTAGCGGGAGTTACGAGCAGTACTTC
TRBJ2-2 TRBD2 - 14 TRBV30 CARRGTSGPGELFF TGTGCCCGGAGGGGGACTAGCGGGCCCGGGGAGCTGTTTTTT
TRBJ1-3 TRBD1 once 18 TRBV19 CASIPGTGDAMGRNTIYF TGTGCCAGTATCCCCGGGACAGGGGATGCCATGGGAAGAAACACCATATATTTT
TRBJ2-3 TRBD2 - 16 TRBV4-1 CASSLGLAGASDTQYF TGCGCCAGCAGCCTGGGACTAGCGGGAGCCTCGGATACGCAGTATTTT
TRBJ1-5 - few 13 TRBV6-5 CASRGPSNQPQHF TGTGCCAGCAGAGGACCTAGCAATCAGCCCCAGCATTTT
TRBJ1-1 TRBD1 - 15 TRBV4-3 CASSRTQGARTEAFF TGCGCCAGCAGCCGAACACAGGGGGCGAGAACTGAAGCTTTCTTT
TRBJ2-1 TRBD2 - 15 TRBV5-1 CASSLVAGPGGEQFF TGCGCCAGCAGCTTGGTGGCGGGGCCGGGGGGTGAGCAGTTCTTC
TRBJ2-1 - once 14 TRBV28 CASSNRVSYNEQFF TGTGCCAGCAGTAACAGGGTTTCCTACAATGAGCAGTTCTTC
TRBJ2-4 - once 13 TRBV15 CATSRDPVGIQYF TGTGCCACCAGCAGAGACCCCGTCGGCATTCAGTACTTC
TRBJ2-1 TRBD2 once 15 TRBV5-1 CASSLGLAGPNEQFF TGCGCCAGCAGCTTGGGACTAGCGGGGCCCAATGAGCAGTTCTTC
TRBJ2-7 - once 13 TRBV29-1 CSVEIRSPGEQYF TGCAGCGTTGAAATCAGGTCCCCGGGCGAGCAGTACTTC
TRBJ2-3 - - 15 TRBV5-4 CASSFPSGSTDTQYF TGTGCCAGCAGCTTCCCGAGCGGCAGCACAGATACGCAGTATTTT
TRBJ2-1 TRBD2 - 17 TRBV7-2 CASRSRWASGDANEQFF TGTGCCAGCAGGTCTCGCTGGGCTAGCGGGGATGCCAATGAGCAGTTCTTC
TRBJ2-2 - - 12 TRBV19 CASSISTGELFF TGTGCCAGTAGTATCTCCACCGGGGAGCTGTTTTTT
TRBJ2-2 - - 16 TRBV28 CASSIPGATNTGELFF TGTGCCAGCAGTATCCCAGGGGCTACGAACACCGGGGAGCTGTTTTTT
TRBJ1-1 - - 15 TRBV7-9 CASSLGRDMNTEAFF TGTGCCAGCAGCTTAGGGCGGGATATGAACACTGAAGCTTTCTTT
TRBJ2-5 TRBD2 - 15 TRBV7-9 CASSLLLAAGQTQYF TGTGCCAGCAGCTTATTACTAGCAGCGGGGCAGACCCAGTACTTC
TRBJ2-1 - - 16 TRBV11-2 CASSSRVQPPYNEQFF TGTGCCAGCAGCTCCCGGGTGCAGCCCCCCTACAATGAGCAGTTCTTC
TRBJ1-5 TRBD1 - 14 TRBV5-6 CASSRQGLWQPQHF TGTGCCAGCAGCCGACAGGGGCTGTGGCAGCCCCAGCATTTT
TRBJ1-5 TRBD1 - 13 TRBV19 CATGTGGNQPQHF TGTGCCACCGGAACAGGGGGGAATCAGCCCCAGCATTTT
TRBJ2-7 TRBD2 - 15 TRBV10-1 CASSPGTSVSYEQYF TGCGCCAGCAGTCCAGGGACTAGCGTTTCCTACGAGCAGTACTTC
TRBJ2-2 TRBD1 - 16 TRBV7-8 CASSFPRDRLAGELFF TGTGCCAGCAGCTTCCCCCGGGACAGGTTGGCCGGGGAGCTGTTTTTT
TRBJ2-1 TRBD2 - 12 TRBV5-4 CASSVAGVKQFF TGTGCCAGCAGCGTAGCGGGAGTTAAGCAGTTCTTC
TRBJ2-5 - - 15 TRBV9 CASSVEGDAQETQYF TGTGCCAGCAGCGTAGAAGGGGACGCTCAAGAGACCCAGTACTTC
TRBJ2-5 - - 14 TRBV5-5 CASSLAGNQETQYF TGTGCCAGCAGCTTGGCGGGTAACCAAGAGACCCAGTACTTC
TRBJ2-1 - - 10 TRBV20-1 CSATYNEQFF TGCAGTGCTACTTACAATGAGCAGTTCTTC
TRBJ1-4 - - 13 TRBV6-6 CASSSPGEEKLFF TGTGCCAGCAGTTCCCCGGGGGAAGAAAAACTGTTTTTT
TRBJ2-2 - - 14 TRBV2 CASSAGSNTGELFF TGTGCCAGCAGTGCAGGGTCGAACACCGGGGAGCTGTTTTTT
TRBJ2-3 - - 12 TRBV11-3 CASSGVTDTQYF TGTGCCAGCAGCGGAGTCACAGATACGCAGTATTTT
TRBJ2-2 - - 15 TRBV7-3 CASSSSGPNTGELFF TGTGCCAGCAGCTCGAGCGGACCGAACACCGGGGAGCTGTTTTTT
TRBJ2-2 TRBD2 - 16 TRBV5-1 CASSSGTSGTTGELFF TGCGCCAGCAGCTCAGGGACTAGCGGGACCACCGGGGAGCTGTTTTTT
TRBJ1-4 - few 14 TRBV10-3 CAISDEGGNEKLFF TGTGCCATCAGTGACGAGGGGGGGAATGAAAAACTGTTTTTT
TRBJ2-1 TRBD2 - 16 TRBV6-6 CASSTGLAGSYNEQFF TGTGCCAGCAGTACCGGACTAGCGGGCTCCTACAATGAGCAGTTCTTC
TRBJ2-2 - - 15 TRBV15 CATSRDAVNTGELFF TGTGCCACCAGCAGAGATGCGGTGAACACCGGGGAGCTGTTTTTT
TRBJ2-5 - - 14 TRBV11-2 CASSLGTFVETQYF TGTGCCAGCAGCTTAGGGACTTTTGTCGAGACCCAGTACTTC
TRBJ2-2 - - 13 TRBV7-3 CASSSRAPGELFF TGTGCCAGCAGCTCCCGTGCACCCGGGGAGCTGTTTTTT
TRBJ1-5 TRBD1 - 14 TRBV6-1 CASLGQVINQPQHF TGTGCCAGCCTCGGACAGGTGATTAATCAGCCCCAGCATTTT
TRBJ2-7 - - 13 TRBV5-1 CASSSNRGYEQYF TGCGCCAGCAGCTCCAACCGGGGCTACGAGCAGTACTTC
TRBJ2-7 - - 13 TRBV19 CASSIGLGYEQYF TGTGCCAGTAGTATAGGTCTAGGGTACGAGCAGTACTTC
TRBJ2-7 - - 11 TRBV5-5 CASSLIAEQYF TGTGCCAGCAGCTTGATAGCCGAGCAGTACTTC
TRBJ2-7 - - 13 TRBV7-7 CASSLWEMDEQYF TGTGCTAGCAGCTTATGGGAAATGGACGAGCAGTACTTC
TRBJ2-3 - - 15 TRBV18 CASSPPGRGSDTQYF TGTGCCAGCTCACCACCGGGCAGGGGTTCAGATACGCAGTATTTT
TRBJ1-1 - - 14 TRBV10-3 CAIRSGTTNTEAFF TGTGCCATCAGGAGCGGGACAACAAACACTGAAGCTTTCTTT
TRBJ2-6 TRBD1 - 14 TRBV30 CAQQGANGANVLTF TGTGCCCAACAGGGGGCCAATGGGGCCAACGTCCTGACTTTC
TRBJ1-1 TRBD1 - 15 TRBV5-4 CASSRGTGLNTEAFF TGTGCCAGCTCTAGAGGGACAGGGCTGAACACTGAAGCTTTCTTT
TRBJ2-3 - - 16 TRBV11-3 CASSLGTTTFEDTQYF TGTGCCAGCAGCTTAGGGACGACAACCTTCGAAGATACGCAGTATTTT
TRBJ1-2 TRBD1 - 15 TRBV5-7 CASSLATGGRYGYTF TGTGCCAGCAGTTTGGCGACAGGGGGCAGGTATGGCTACACCTTC
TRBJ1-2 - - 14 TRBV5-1 CASSLESGDYGYTF TGCGCCAGCAGCTTGGAGTCGGGGGACTATGGCTACACCTTC
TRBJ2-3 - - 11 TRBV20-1 CSASLTDTQYF TGCAGTGCTAGCCTCACAGATACGCAGTATTTT
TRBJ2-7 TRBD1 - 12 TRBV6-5 CARGTGPYEQYF TGTGCCAGGGGGACAGGGCCCTACGAGCAGTACTTC
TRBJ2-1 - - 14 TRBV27 CASSLLGSGDEQFF TGTGCCAGCAGTTTACTAGGTAGTGGTGATGAGCAGTTCTTC
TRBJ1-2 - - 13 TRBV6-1 CASSELTPGFDTF TGTGCCAGCAGTGAATTAACTCCAGGCTTCGACACCTTC
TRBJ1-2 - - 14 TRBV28 CASSPPGFGYGYTF TGTGCCAGCAGCCCTCCGGGGTTTGGGTATGGCTACACCTTC
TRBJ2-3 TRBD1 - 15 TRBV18 CASSPGTGRTDTQYF TGTGCCAGCTCACCCGGGACAGGGAGGACAGATACGCAGTATTTT
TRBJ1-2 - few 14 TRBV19 CASSILGQQYGYTF TGTGCCAGTAGTATCCTGGGGCAGCAATATGGCTACACCTTC